This TCR beta chain was sequenced during a study of cytotoxic CD8 clonotypes in ibrutinib-treated CLL. The repertoire was sequenced with immunoSEQ multiplex PCR; TCRdb's copy has only in-frame clones and lacks some. Among 110,000 to 150,000 clones listed, about 78% were seen once. The CDR3 sequence is 14 residues long. V shed 6 bases and J shed 0 bases, with 10 bases lying between them. Germline CDR1 is MNHNS and CDR2 is SASEGT. The chain recombines TRBV6-1 with TRBJ2-3, with D perhaps TRBD1 (5 bases). Source: PBMCs, taken after 24 months of ibrutinib treatment. This TCR was recovered from a human donor with chronic lymphocytic leukemia. The DNA for the CDR3 is TGTGCCAGCAGACGACAGCCCAGCACAGATACGCAGTATTTT. It codes for CASRRQPSTDTQYF.